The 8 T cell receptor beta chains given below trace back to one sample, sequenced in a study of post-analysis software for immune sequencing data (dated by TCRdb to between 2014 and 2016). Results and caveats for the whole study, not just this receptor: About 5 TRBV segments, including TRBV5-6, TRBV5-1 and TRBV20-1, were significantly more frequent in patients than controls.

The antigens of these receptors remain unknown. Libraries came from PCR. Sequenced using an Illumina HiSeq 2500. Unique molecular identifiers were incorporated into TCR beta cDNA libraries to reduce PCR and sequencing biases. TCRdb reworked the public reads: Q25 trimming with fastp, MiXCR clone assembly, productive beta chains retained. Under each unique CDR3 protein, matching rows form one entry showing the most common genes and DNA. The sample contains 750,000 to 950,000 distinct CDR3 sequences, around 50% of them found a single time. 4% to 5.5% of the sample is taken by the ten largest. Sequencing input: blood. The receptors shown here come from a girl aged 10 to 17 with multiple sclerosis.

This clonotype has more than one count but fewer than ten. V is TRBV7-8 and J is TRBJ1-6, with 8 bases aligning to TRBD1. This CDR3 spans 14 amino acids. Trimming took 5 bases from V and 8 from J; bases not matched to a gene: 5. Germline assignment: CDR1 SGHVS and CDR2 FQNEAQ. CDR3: CASSGAGGDSPLHF. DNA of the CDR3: TGTGCCAGCAGCGGAGCAGGGGGCGATTCACCCCTCCACTTT. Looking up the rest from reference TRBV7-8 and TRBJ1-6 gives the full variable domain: GAGVSQSPRYKVAKRGQDVALRCDPISGHVSLFWYQQALGQGPEFLTYFQNEAQLDKSGLPSDRFFAERPEGSVSTLKIQRTQQEDSAVYLCASSGAGGDSPLHFGNGTRLTVT.

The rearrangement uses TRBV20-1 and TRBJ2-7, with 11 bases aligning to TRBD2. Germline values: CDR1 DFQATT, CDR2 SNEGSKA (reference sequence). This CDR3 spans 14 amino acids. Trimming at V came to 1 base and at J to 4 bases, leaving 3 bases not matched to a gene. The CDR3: CSARGGLAEYEQYF. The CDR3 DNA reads TGCAGTGCTAGAGGGGGACTAGCGGAGTACGAGCAGTACTTC.

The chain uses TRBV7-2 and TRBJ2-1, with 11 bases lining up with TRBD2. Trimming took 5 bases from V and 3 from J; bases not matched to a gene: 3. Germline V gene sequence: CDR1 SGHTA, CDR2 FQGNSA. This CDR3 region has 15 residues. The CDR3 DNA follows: TGTGCCAGCAGCGCGGGACTAGCGGACTACAATGAGCAGTTCTTC. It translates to CASSAGLADYNEQFF.

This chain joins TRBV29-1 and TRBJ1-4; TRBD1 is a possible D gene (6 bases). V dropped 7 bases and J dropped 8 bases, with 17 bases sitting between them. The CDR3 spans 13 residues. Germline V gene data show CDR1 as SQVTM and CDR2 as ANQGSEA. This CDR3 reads CSGRWQGREKLFF. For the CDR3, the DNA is TGCAGCGGGAGGTGGCAGGGGCGGGAAAAACTGTTTTTT. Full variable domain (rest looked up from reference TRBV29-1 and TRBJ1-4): SAVISQKPSRDICQRGTSLTIQCQVDSQVTMMFWYRQQPGQSLTLIATANQGSEATYESGFVIDKFPISRPNLTFSTLTVSNMSPEDSSIYLCSGRWQGREKLFFGSGTQLSVL.

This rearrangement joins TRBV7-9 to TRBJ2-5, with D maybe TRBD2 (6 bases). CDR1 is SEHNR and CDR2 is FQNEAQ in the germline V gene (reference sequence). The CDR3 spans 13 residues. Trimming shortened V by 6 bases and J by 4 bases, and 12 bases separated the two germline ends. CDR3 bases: TGTGCCAGCAGACCTGGGACTTCAGAGACCCAGTACTTC. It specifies CASRPGTSETQYF.

CDR3 in DNA: TGTGCCAGCAGAATGGACAGGGGTTTCAATCAGCCCCAGCATTTT. Its translation: CASRMDRGFNQPQHF. The chain carries TRBV27 and TRBJ1-5; TRBD1 agrees at 9 bases. Germline lookup yields CDR1 MNHEY and CDR2 SMNVEV (reference sequence). The CDR3 contains 15 residues. Unmatched junction bases numbered 6, after V lost 6 bases and J lost 3 bases.

DNA for the CDR3: TGTGCCAGCAGTTACGGGCCGGCGGGCCGGGGTTCACCCCTCCACTTT. Its protein is CASSYGPAGRGSPLHF. V gene TRBV12-3 or TRBV12-4 combines with J gene TRBJ1-6, with D hard to call. The CDR3 totals 16 residues. The V gene lost 4 bases and the J gene lost 9 bases, with 19 bases spanning the gap.

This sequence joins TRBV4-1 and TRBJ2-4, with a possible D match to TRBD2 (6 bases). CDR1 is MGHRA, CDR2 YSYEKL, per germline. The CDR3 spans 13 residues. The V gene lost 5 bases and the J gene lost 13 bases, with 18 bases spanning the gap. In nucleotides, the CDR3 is TGCGCCAGCAGCACAATACCCGGGGGAGAGCAGTACTTC. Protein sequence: CASSTIPGGEQYF.